This T cell receptor beta chain was recorded in a study of PD-1 blockade in mismatch repair-deficient tumors. Study results and limitations: Rapid post-treatment expansion, then contraction, generally preceding radiologic response, marked tumor-resident clones.

The V and J ends lost 2 bases and 5 bases, in that order; junction bases with no gene match: 6. The CDR3 spans 15 residues. Germline V gene lookup returns CDR1 SGDLS and CDR2 YYNGEE. In the case of this clone: Its antigen is unknown.

The table came from immunoSEQ multiplex PCR; TCRdb's copy has only in-frame clones and leaves some out. The sample has around 40,000 clones; roughly 83% are singletons. This clonotype originated in an adult with mismatch repair-deficient cancer. The starting material was peripheral blood, obtained 4 weeks after starting pembrolizumab. The V call is TRBV9, the J call TRBJ2-2; 7 nucleotides match TRBD2. The DNA for the CDR3 is TGTGCCAGCAGCGTTGCGGGAGTGGGAACCGGGGAGCTGTTTTTT. Protein: CASSVAGVGTGELFF.